The table lists the clone carrying this TCR beta chain with a count of one. This sample was taken from a study of blood T cell repertoires in COVID-19. Looking at the study overall: T cells, B-cell-depleted T cells, or PBMCs provided the cDNA or gDNA that served as material.

This CDR3 region has 13 residues. Germline CDR1 and CDR2: SQVTM and ANQGSEA. V was shortened by 7 bases and J by 1 base, with 13 bases between the two germline ends. Source study methods: For nucleated cells, counts were estimated from reference gene primer amplification. Data came from immunoSEQ multiplex PCR; TCRdb stores just in-frame clones and leaves some out. The DNA gave D and trimming, while V, J and clone size come from that table. The sample holds about 100,000 clones, approximately 90% seen once. The sequenced material came from peripheral blood. The TCR was taken from a man in his sixties with acute or convalescent COVID-19. The rearrangement links TRBV29-1 to TRBJ1-1; the D gene is possibly TRBD1 (5 bases). The CDR3 reads CSAQRGGNTEAFF. Here the CDR3 DNA reads TGCAGCGCCCAACGGGGGGGGAACACTGAAGCTTTCTTT.